What follows is one TCR beta chain and its context. Germline CDR1 and CDR2: MNHNS and SASEGT. The CDR3 is made up of 12 amino acids. Trimming removed 3 bases from V and 11 bases from J, with 11 bases in between. Those enrolled in Seattle joined during active infection and were followed longitudinally afterward. This sample was included in a study of blood T cell repertoires in COVID-19. At the level of the study: Nucleic acid was either cDNA or gDNA, and it came from T cells, B-cell-depleted T cells, or PBMCs.

Sequencing used immunoSEQ multiplex PCR; TCRdb keeps in-frame clones, though not all of them. Of about 180,000 clones in the sample, 80% to 85% were seen once. V and J are TRBV6-1 and TRBJ2-4; possible D gene TRBD1, 5 bases. The origin of this receptor is a woman of 80 years or more with COVID-19, enrolled during active disease. The material sequenced was peripheral blood. CDR3 amino acids: CASSESGRVQYF. The CDR3 DNA is TGTGCCAGCAGTGAGTCCGGCAGGGTTCAGTACTTC.